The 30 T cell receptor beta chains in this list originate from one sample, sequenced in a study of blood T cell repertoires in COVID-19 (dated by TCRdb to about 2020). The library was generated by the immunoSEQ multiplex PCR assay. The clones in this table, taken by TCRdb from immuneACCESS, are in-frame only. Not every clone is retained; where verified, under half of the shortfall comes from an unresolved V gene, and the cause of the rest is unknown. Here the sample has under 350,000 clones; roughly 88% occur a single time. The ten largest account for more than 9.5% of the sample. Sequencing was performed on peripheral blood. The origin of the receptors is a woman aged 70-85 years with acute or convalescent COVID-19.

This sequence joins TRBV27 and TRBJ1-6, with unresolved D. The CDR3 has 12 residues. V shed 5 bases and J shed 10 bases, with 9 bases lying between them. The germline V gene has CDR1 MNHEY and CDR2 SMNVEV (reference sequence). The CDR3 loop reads CASSTLPSPLHF. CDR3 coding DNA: TGTGCCAGCAGTACCCTACCCTCACCCCTCCACTTT.

In DNA form, the CDR3 reads TGTGCCAGCAGTGTCCAAGCGGCCAAAAACATTCAGTACTTC. Translated: CASSVQAAKNIQYF. The rearrangement uses TRBV2 and TRBJ2-4; no definite D call. V lost 4 bases to trimming and J lost 1 base, with 8 bases between them. In germline, CDR1 is SNHLY, CDR2 FYNNEI. This CDR3 is 14 amino acids long.

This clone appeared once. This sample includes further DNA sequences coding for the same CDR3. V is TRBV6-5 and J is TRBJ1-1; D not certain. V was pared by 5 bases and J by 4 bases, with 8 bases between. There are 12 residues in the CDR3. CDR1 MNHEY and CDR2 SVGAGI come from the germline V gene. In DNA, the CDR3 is TGTGCCAGCAGTCCGCCCGGCACTGAAGCTTTCTTT. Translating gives CASSPPGTEAFF.

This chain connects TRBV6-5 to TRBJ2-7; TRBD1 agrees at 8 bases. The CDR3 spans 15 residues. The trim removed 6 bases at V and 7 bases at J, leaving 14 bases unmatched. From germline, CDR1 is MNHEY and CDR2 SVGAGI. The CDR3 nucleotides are TGTGCCAGCAGCCTAATGGACAGGGCCCCGGGGGAGCAGTACTTC. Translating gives CASSLMDRAPGEQYF.

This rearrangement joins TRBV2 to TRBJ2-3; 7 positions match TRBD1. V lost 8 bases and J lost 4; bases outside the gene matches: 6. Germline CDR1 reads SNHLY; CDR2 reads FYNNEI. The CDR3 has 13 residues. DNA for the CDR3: TGTGCCAGCTTGAGACAGGGCCCAGATACGCAGTATTTT. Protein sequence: CASLRQGPDTQYF.

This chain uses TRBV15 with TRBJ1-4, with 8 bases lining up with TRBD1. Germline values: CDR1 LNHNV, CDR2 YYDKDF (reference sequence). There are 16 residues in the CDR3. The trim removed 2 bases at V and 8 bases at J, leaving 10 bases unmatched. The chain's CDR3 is CATSRPLDRAEEKLFF. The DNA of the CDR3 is TGTGCCACCAGCAGACCATTGGACAGGGCAGAAGAAAAACTGTTTTTT.

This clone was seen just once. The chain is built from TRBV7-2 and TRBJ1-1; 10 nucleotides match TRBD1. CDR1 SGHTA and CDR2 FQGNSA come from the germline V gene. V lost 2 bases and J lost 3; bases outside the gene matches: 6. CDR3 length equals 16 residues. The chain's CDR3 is CASSLLGQGFDTEAFF. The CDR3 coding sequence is TGTGCCAGCAGCTTATTGGGACAGGGGTTTGACACTGAAGCTTTCTTT.

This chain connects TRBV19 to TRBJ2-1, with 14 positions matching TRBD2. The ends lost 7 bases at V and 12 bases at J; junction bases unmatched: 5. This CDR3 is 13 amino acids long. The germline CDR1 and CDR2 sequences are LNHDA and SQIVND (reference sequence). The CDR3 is CASKGTSGGPQFF. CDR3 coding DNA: TGTGCCAGTAAGGGGACTAGCGGGGGACCGCAGTTCTTC. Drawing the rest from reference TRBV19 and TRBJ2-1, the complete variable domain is DGGITQSPKYLFRKEGQNVTLSCEQNLNHDAMYWYRQDPGQGLRLIYYSQIVNDFQKGDIAEGYSVSREKKESFPLTVTSAQKNPTAFYLCASKGTSGGPQFFGPGTRLTVL.

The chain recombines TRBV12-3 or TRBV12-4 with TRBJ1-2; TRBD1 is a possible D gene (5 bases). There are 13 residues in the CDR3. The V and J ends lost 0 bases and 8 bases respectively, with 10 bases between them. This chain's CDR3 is CASSLAGKGGYTF. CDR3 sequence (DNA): TGTGCCAGCAGTTTAGCGGGGAAGGGGGGCTACACCTTC.

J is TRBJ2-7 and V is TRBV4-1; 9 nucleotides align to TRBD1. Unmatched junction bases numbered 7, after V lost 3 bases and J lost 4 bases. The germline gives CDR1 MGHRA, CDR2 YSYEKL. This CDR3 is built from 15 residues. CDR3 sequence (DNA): TGCGCCAGCAGCCAGGCCCACAGGGGGCTTTACGAGCAGTACTTC. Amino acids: CASSQAHRGLYEQYF.

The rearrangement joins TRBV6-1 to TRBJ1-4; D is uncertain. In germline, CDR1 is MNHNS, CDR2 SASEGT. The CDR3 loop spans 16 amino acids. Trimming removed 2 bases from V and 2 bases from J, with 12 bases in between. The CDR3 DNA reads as TGTGCCAGCAGTGAACGCGGGTTTGGGACTAATGAAAAACTGTTTTTT. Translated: CASSERGFGTNEKLFF.

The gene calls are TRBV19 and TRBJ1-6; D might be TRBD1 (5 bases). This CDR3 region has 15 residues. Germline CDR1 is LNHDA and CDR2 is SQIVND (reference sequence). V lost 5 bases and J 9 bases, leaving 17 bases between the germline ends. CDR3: CASSSQYGGVSPLHF. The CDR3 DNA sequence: TGTGCCAGTAGTTCCCAGTACGGGGGGGTTTCACCCCTCCACTTT.

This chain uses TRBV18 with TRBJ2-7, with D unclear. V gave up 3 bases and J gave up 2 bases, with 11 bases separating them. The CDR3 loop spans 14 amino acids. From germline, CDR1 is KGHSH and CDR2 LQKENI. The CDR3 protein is CASSPLVQPYEQYF. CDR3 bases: TGTGCCAGCTCACCTCTGGTACAGCCCTACGAGCAGTACTTC.

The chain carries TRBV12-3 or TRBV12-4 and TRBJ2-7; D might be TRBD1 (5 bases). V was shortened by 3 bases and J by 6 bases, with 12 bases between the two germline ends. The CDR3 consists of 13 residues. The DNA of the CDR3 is TGTGCCAGCAGTTTTTGGCAGGGCGGCGAGCAGTACTTC. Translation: CASSFWQGGEQYF.

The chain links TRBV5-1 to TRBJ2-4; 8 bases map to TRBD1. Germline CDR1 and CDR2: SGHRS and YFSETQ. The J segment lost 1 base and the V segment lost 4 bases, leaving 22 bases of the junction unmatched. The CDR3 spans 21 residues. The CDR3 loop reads CASSPKGRGMGQAAAKNIQYF. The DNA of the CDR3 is TGCGCCAGCAGCCCTAAAGGAAGAGGGATGGGACAGGCCGCCGCCAAAAACATTCAGTACTTC.

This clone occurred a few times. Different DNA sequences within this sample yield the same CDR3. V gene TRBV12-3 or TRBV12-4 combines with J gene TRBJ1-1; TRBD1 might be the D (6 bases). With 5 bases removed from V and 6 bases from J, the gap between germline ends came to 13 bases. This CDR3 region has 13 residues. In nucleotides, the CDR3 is TGTGCCAGCAGTCCAACAGGGCGGGCTGAAGCTTTCTTT. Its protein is CASSPTGRAEAFF.

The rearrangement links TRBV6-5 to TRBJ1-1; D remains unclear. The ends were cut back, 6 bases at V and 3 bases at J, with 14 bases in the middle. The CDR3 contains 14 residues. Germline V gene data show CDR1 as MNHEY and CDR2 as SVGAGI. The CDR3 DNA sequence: TGTGCCAGCAGCTTCCATGAGGGCGACACTGAAGCTTTCTTT. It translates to CASSFHEGDTEAFF.

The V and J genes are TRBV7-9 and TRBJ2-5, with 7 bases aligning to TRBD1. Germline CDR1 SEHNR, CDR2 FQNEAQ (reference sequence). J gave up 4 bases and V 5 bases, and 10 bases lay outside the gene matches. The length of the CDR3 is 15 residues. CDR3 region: CASSPPTGIGETQYF. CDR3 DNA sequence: TGTGCCAGCAGCCCACCGACAGGGATCGGAGAGACCCAGTACTTC.

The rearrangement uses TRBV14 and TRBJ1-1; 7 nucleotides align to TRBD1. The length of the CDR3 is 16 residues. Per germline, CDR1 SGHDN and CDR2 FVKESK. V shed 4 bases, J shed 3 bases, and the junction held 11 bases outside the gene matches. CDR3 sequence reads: CASSPRQPGQHTEAFF. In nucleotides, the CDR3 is TGTGCCAGCAGCCCACGCCAGCCGGGACAGCACACTGAAGCTTTCTTT.

As DNA, the CDR3 is TGTGCCAGCAGTTACTCGTTTAGACAGACGTTAATGAACACTGAAGCTTTCTTT. Its translation is CASSYSFRQTLMNTEAFF. This sequence joins TRBV6-2 or TRBV6-3 and TRBJ1-1, with D possibly TRBD1 on 5 matching bases. The V end was cut by 0 bases, the J end by 0 bases, with 17 bases between. This CDR3 is 18 amino acids long. CDR1 and CDR2 from the germline V gene are MNHEY and SVGEGT.

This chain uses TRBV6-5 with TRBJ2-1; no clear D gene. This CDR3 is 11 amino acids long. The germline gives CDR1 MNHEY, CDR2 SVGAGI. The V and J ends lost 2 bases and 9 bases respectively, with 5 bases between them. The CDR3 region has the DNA TGTGCCAGCAGTTACCCCGGTGAGCAGTTCTTC. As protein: CASSYPGEQFF.

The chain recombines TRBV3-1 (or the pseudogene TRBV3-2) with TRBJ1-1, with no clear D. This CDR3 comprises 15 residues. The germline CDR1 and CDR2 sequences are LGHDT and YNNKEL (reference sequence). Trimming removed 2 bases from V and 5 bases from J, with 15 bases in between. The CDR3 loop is CASSQTPQRLTEAFF. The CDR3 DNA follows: TGTGCCAGCAGCCAAACACCCCAGAGGTTAACTGAAGCTTTCTTT.

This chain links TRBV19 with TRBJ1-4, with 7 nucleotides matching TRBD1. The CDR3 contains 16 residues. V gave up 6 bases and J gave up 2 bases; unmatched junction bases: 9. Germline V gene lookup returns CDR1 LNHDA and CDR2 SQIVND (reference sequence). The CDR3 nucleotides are TGTGCCAGTAGCGACTCCATCAGGGGGACTAATGAAAAACTGTTTTTT. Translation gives CASSDSIRGTNEKLFF.

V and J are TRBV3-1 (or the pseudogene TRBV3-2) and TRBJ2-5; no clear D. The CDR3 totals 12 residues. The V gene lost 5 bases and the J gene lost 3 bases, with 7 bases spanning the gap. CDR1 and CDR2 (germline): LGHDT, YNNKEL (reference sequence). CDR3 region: CASSFVEETQYF. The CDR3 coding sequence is TGTGCCAGCAGCTTCGTCGAAGAGACCCAGTACTTC.

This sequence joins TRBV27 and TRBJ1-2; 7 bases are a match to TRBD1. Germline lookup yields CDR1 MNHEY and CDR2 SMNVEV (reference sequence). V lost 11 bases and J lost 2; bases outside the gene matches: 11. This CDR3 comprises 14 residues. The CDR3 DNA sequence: TGTGCCCCACCGGTCACAGGGGTCAACTATGGCTACACCTTC. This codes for CAPPVTGVNYGYTF.

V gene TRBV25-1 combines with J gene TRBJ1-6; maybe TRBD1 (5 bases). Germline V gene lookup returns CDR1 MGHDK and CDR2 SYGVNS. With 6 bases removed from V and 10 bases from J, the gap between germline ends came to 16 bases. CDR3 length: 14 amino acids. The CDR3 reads CASRGGAGGSPLHF. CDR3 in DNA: TGTGCCAGCAGAGGTGGGGCAGGCGGCTCACCCCTCCACTTT.

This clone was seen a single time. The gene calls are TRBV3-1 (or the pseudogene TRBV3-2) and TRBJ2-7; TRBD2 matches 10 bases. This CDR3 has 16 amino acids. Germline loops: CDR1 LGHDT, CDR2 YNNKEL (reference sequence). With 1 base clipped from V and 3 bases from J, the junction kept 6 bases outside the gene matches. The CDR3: CASSQGLAGDIYEQYF. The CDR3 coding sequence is TGTGCCAGCAGCCAAGGGCTAGCGGGGGATATCTACGAGCAGTACTTC.

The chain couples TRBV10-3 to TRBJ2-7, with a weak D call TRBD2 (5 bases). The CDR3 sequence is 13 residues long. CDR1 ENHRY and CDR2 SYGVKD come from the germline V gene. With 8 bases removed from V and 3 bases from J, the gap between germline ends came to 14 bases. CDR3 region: CAIGNGRGYEQYF. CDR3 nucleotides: TGTGCCATCGGGAATGGACGGGGCTACGAGCAGTACTTC.

The CDR3 loop is CAIQDRGSLNTEAFF. CDR3 in DNA: TGTGCCATCCAAGACCGGGGGTCACTGAACACTGAAGCTTTCTTT. The rearrangement links TRBV10-3 to TRBJ1-1; TRBD1 might be the D (5 bases). Trimming pared 8 bases from V and 0 bases from J, leaving 16 bases between. Per the germline V gene, CDR1 is ENHRY and CDR2 is SYGVKD. This CDR3 has 15 residues.

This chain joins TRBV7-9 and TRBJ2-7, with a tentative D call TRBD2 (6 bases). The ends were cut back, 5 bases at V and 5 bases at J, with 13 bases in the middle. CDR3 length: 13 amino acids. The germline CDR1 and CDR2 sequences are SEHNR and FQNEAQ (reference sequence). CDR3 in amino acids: CASSPRGLNEQYF. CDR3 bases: TGTGCCAGCAGCCCCAGAGGACTAAACGAGCAGTACTTC. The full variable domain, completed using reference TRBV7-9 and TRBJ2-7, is DTGVSQNPRHKITKRGQNVTFRCDPISEHNRLYWYRQTLGQGPEFLTYFQNEAQLEKSRLLSDRFSAERPKGSFSTLEIQRTEQGDSAMYLCASSPRGLNEQYFGPGTRLTVT.